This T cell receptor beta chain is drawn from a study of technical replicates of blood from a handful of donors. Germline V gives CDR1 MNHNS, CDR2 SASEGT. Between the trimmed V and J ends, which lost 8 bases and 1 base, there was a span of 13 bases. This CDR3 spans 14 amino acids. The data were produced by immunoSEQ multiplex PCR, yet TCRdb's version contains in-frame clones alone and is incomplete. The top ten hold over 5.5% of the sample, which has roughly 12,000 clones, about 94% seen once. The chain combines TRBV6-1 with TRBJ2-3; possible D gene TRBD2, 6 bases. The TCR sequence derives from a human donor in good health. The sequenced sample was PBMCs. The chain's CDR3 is CASRMGTGTDTQYF. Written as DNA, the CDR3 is TGTGCCAGCCGGATGGGGACTGGCACAGATACGCAGTATTTT.